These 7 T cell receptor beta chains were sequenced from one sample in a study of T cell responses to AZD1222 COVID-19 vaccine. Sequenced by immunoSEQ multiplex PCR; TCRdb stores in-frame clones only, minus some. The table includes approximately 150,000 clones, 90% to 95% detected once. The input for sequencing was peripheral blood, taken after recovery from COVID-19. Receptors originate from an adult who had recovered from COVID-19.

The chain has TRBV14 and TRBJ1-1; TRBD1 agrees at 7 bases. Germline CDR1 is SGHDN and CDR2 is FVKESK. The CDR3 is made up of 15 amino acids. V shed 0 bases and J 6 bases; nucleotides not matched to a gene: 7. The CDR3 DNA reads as TGTGCCAGCAGCCAAGAAACAGGGGAGTACGCTGAAGCTTTCTTT. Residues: CASSQETGEYAEAFF.

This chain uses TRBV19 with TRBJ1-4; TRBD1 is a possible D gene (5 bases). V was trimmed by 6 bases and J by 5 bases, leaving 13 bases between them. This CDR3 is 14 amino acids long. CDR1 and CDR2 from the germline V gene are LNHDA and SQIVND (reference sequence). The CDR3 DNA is TGTGCCAGTAGCTCCGGGACGATAAATGAAAAACTGTTTTTT. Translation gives CASSSGTINEKLFF.

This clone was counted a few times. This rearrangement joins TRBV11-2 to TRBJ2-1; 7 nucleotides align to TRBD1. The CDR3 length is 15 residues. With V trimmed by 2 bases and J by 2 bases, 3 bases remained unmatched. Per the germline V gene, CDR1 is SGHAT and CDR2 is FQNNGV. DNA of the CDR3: TGTGCCAGCAGCTTAACAGGGGATCCCTACAATGAGCAGTTCTTC. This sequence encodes CASSLTGDPYNEQFF.

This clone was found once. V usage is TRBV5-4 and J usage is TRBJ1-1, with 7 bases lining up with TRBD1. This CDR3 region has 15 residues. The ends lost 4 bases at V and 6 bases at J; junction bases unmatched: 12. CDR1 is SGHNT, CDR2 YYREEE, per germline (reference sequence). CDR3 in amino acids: CASSLGGDRVPEAFF. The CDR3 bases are TGTGCCAGCAGCCTGGGGGGAGACAGGGTCCCTGAAGCTTTCTTT.

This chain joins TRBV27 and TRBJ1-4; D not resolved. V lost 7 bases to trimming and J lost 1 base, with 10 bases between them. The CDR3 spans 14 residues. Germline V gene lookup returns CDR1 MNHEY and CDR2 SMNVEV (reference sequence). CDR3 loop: CASKRVGTNEKLFF. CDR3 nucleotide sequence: TGTGCCAGCAAACGGGTTGGAACTAATGAAAAACTGTTTTTT.

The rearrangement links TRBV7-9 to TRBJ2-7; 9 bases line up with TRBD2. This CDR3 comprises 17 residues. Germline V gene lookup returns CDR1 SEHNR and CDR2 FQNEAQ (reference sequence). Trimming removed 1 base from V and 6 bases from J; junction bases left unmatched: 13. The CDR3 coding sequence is TGTGCCAGCAGCTTAGGAGGGGCTAGCGGGACGGGGGCCGAGCAGTACTTC. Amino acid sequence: CASSLGGASGTGAEQYF.

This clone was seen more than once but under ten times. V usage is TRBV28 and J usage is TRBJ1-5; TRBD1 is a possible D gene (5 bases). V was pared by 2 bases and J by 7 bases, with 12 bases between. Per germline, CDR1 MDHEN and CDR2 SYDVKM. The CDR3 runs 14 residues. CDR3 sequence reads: CASSLGAPEQPQHF. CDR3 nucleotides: TGTGCCAGCAGTTTAGGGGCCCCGGAGCAGCCCCAGCATTTT.